This is a list of T cell receptor beta chains from one sample in a study of blood T cell repertoires in COVID-19. TCRdb's table, derived via immunoSEQ multiplex PCR, lists solely in-frame clones and lacks some. The table records about 220,000 clones, 82% of them present only once. What was sequenced was peripheral blood. Source of these receptors: a woman in her 70s with acute or convalescent COVID-19. The CDR3 runs from the conserved cysteine through the conserved F or W. D genes are given only for firm matches. Some rows have no size entry. The others give once, few or many, or a class for an expanded clone.

TGTGCCAGCAGCTATATCGGCGGGGATTCAGGGCTGTTTTTT,CASSYIGGDSGLFF,TRBV5-4,-,TRBJ1-4,-
TGTGCCAGCAGCCCAGAGGTCGGGGGGTCCTATGGCTACACCTTC,CASSPEVGGSYGYTF,TRBV5-6,-,TRBJ1-2,-
TGTGCCAGCAGTCCCCGACAGGGGGGTGGCGAGCAGTACTTC,CASSPRQGGGEQYF,TRBV6-5,-,TRBJ2-7,TRBD1
TGTGCCAGCAGTGAAAGGGCAGGGCGTATTAGCAATCAGCCCCAGCATTTT,CASSERAGRISNQPQHF,TRBV6-1,-,TRBJ1-5,-
TGTGCCAGCAGCTTTCGAGGGGCCACCGGGGGCTACGAGCAGTACTTC,CASSFRGATGGYEQYF,TRBV7-9,-,TRBJ2-7,-
TGTGCCAGCAGTTACTCGATCAGGATGAACACTGAAGCTTTCTTT,CASSYSIRMNTEAFF,TRBV6-5,-,TRBJ1-1,-
TGTGCCAGCAGGCGAGGGGAGACCCAGTACTTC,CASRRGETQYF,TRBV6-5,-,TRBJ2-5,-
TGTGCCAGCAGCCCGGGAGAAGGTCCTGGCTACACCTTC,CASSPGEGPGYTF,TRBV6-5,few,TRBJ1-2,-
TGTGCCAGCAGCTTAAGAGGGAGGCAAGAGACCCAGTACTTC,CASSLRGRQETQYF,TRBV7-2,-,TRBJ2-5,-
TGTGCCAGCAGGCGGGGGTTCCAAGAGACCCAGTACTTC,CASRRGFQETQYF,TRBV2,-,TRBJ2-5,TRBD2
TGTGCCAGCAGTGTATATTCGGGGGGGCCGGGTGAGCAGTTCTTC,CASSVYSGGPGEQFF,TRBV6-4,-,TRBJ2-1,TRBD2
TGTGCCAGCAGTCTAACCCTGACACATAATCAGCCCCAGCATTTT,CASSLTLTHNQPQHF,TRBV7-4,-,TRBJ1-5,-
TGTGCCAGCAGCTTAGCTACTAACATGAACACTGAAGCTTTCTTT,CASSLATNMNTEAFF,TRBV7-2,-,TRBJ1-1,-
TGCAGCGTTGAATACCCTCCAGGGGGCTATGGCTACACCTTC,CSVEYPPGGYGYTF,TRBV29-1,-,TRBJ1-2,TRBD1
TGTGCCAGCAGTTACCAGGGGTTCGGCGGCTACACCTTC,CASSYQGFGGYTF,TRBV28,-,TRBJ1-2,-
TGCGCCAGCAGCCAAAGAAATCTAGCGGCGGGAAACACAGATACGCAGTATTTT,CASSQRNLAAGNTDTQYF,TRBV4-1,-,TRBJ2-3,TRBD2
TGCGCCAGCAGCTTGCAGCGGGTCACCGATACGCAGTATTTT,CASSLQRVTDTQYF,TRBV5-1,-,TRBJ2-3,-
TGTGCCAGCAGCGCCCGGGACAGGGCCTACGAGCAGTACTTC,CASSARDRAYEQYF,TRBV7-2,-,TRBJ2-7,TRBD1
TGTGCCAGAAGTTTTCCAGCACTTACAGGGCCTCGGCAGCCCCAGCATTTT,CARSFPALTGPRQPQHF,TRBV5-3,once,TRBJ1-5,-
TGTGCCAGCAGTGAACAGCAGGGATCCCTGAGGGAGACCCAGTACTTC,CASSEQQGSLRETQYF,TRBV27,-,TRBJ2-5,-
TGCGCCAGCAGCTTGGGGGACAGGACCGGGGAGCTGTTTTTT,CASSLGDRTGELFF,TRBV5-1,-,TRBJ2-2,TRBD1
TGTGCCAGCAGCCAAGGGACTAGCGGATTACAAGAGACCCAGTACTTC,CASSQGTSGLQETQYF,TRBV4-2,-,TRBJ2-5,TRBD2
TGTGCCAGCAGTTACTCCCAGGGGGCAAACATGAACACTGAAGCTTTCTTT,CASSYSQGANMNTEAFF,TRBV6-2/TRBV6-3,once,TRBJ1-1,TRBD1
TGCGCCAGCAGCGGGGGGAAGTCCTACAATGAGCAGTTCTTC,CASSGGKSYNEQFF,TRBV4-1,-,TRBJ2-1,-
TGTGCCAGCAGTTTTTTGAGCTCCTACGAGCAGTACTTC,CASSFLSSYEQYF,TRBV28,-,TRBJ2-7,-
TGTGCCAGCAGCTTCCATAACTATGGCTACACCTTC,CASSFHNYGYTF,TRBV5-4,-,TRBJ1-2,-
TGTGCCAGCAGCGTAGGGTTAGCGGCAGATACGCAGTATTTT,CASSVGLAADTQYF,TRBV9,-,TRBJ2-3,-
TGCGCCAGCAGCCAACCGGCCAGGGGGATCTACGAGCAGTACTTC,CASSQPARGIYEQYF,TRBV4-1,-,TRBJ2-7,TRBD1
TGTGCCAGCAGCTCAATGGGGGGGACCCAGTACTTC,CASSSMGGTQYF,TRBV7-9,-,TRBJ2-5,-